This T cell receptor (beta chain) was found in a study of blood T cells in healthy people across ages. Next came a second PCR, run for roughly 6 to 11 cycles, which used a sample-barcoded 5' primer along with a J-beta primer mix. TCRdb reanalysed the 5' RACE reads using MiXCR and keeps one entry per CDR3 protein. The table lists around 650,000 distinct CDR3 sequences, approximately 40% of them singletons. Per the germline V gene, CDR1 is SGHTA and CDR2 is FQGNSA. The CDR3 has 15 amino acids. V lost 0 bases and J lost 2, with 11 bases in between. This clonotype occurred many times. The draw of peripheral blood yielded approximately 10 milliliters from each donor.

V usage is TRBV7-2 and J usage is TRBJ2-7; a weak D match, TRBD2 (6 bases). Sequencing was performed on blood. The sequence came from an elderly man in good health. CDR3 in DNA: TGTGCCAGCAGCTTAGCTAGCGGAACCACCTACGAGCAGTACTTC. Its translation is CASSLASGTTYEQYF.